This entry concerns a single T cell receptor beta chain. Antigen specificity is unknown. This entry is derived from a study of monozygotic twins with inflammatory bowel disease. cDNA for TCRalpha and TCRbeta was amplified by nested PCRs of roughly 15 then 8 to 10 cycles. From its re-call of the 5' RACE reads, TCRdb lists each CDR3 protein once, without DNA. The sample includes around 400,000 distinct CDR3 sequences. Study observations and caveats: For IBD patients, clonotypes shared with others were fewer than for healthy twins, especially with disease activity.

The germline V gene has CDR1 SGHRS and CDR2 YFSETQ. This CDR3 contains 17 residues. V is TRBV5-1 and J is TRBJ2-3; TCRdb designates TRBD2, a call that cannot be tested without DNA. The sequencing sample was made of blood. This clonotype was sampled from a human donor with ulcerative colitis or Crohn's disease, or a healthy co-twin of an affected twin (not recorded which). The CDR3 loop reads CASSKHTSGGGTDTQYF.